The 18 T cell receptor beta chains below all came from one sample that was sequenced in a study of human T cells and chemical hapten exposure. Time point in this sample: patch test 2, 6 weeks after DPC sensitization. The treatment denotes: therapeutic diphenylcyclopropenone sensitization with weekly scalp DPC. MiXCR was run by TCRdb on the RACE reads, yielding one entry per CDR3 protein. The sample holds under 85,000 distinct CDR3 sequences, approximately 10% seen once. The sample consisted of whole blood, taken in connection with sensitization to the hapten diphenylcyclopropenone (DPC). Receptor source: a woman in her forties or fifties with alopecia areata. Some clones in this sample may be carry-over from other donors' samples.

The chain couples TRBV4-2 to TRBJ2-7, with D unclear. The CDR3 runs to 14 residues. Germline V gene data show CDR1 as LGHNA and CDR2 as YNFKEQ. Trimming took 1 base from V and 5 from J, leaving 12 bases between them. CDR3 sequence: CASSQVVERDEQYF. For the CDR3, the DNA is TGTGCCAGCAGCCAAGTTGTGGAACGGGACGAGCAGTACTTC.

There are many counts of this clonotype. The chain couples TRBV20-1 to TRBJ1-4; D not resolved. In germline, CDR1 is DFQATT, CDR2 SNEGSKA (reference sequence). The CDR3 consists of 13 residues. V was shortened by 6 bases and J by 5 bases, with 13 bases between the two germline ends. For the CDR3, the DNA is TGCAGTGCCTCGACCATAAGAAATGAAAAACTGTTTTTT. Protein product: CSASTIRNEKLFF.

In its sample, this clonotype was seen a few times. This chain uses TRBV15 with TRBJ2-1, with 13 positions matching TRBD2. CDR1 and CDR2 from the germline V gene are LNHNV and YYDKDF (reference sequence). The CDR3 totals 18 residues. V lost 0 bases, J lost 10 bases, and 12 bases stayed unmatched. CDR3 loop: CATSRDWGMGLAGREQFF. The CDR3, as DNA: TGTGCCACCAGCAGAGATTGGGGAATGGGACTAGCGGGACGAGAGCAGTTCTTC.

As regards this clonotype: A read error may be the cause here, since a much bigger clone is one base away. CDR3 DNA: TGTGTCAGCAGCCCCGGAGGTAGGAATGAGCAGTTCTTC. Protein sequence: CVSSPGGRNEQFF. The chain employs TRBV12-3 or TRBV12-4 and TRBJ2-1; D is perhaps TRBD2 (5 bases). The CDR3 consists of 13 residues.

In its sample, this clonotype was seen many times. The rearrangement joins TRBV18 to TRBJ2-1; D not resolved. Germline V lookup: CDR1 KGHSH, CDR2 LQKENI. With 3 bases removed from V and 5 bases from J, the gap between germline ends came to 11 bases. The CDR3 contains 14 residues. CDR3 loop: CASSPLGTDNEQFF. The CDR3 nucleotides read TGTGCCAGCTCACCGCTTGGCACCGACAATGAGCAGTTCTTC.

The chain couples TRBV11-2 to TRBJ2-7, with D possibly matching TRBD2 (6 bases). In germline, CDR1 is SGHAT, CDR2 FQNNGV. V dropped 5 bases and J dropped 11 bases, with 22 bases sitting between them. The CDR3 is 14 residues long. DNA for the CDR3: TGTGCCAGCAGCCGAACCTCGAGGGAGGATGGAAAGTACTTC. This gives the protein CASSRTSREDGKYF.

This clonotype was recorded many times. V usage is TRBV9 and J usage is TRBJ1-5, with D uncertain. CDR3 size: 13 residues. V was clipped by 3 bases and J by 5 bases, with 9 bases between them. CDR1 and CDR2 (germline): SGDLS, YYNGEE. CDR3 bases: TGTGCCAGCAGCGCCGGCTTGGATCAGCCCCAGCATTTT. Amino acids: CASSAGLDQPQHF.

This clonotype was counted a few times. The rearrangement joins TRBV19 to TRBJ1-5; 8 nucleotides agree with TRBD1. The CDR3 totals 15 residues. V was clipped by 9 bases and J by 0 bases; unmatched bases: 7. Per the germline V gene, CDR1 is LNHDA and CDR2 is SQIVND (reference sequence). CDR3 protein: CASRTGPYSNQPQHF. The CDR3 nucleotides are TGTGCCAGCCGGACAGGGCCTTATAGCAATCAGCCCCAGCATTTT.

A word on this clonotype: This may be a read error, as it is one base from a much larger clone. The chain joins TRBV10-2 to TRBJ2-1; 7 nucleotides align to TRBD2. The CDR3 spans 13 residues. V shed 6 bases, J shed 7 bases, and the junction held 6 bases outside the gene matches. Germline CDR1 and CDR2: WSHSY and SAAADI. The CDR3, as DNA: TGCGCCAGCAGAGCCGCACTAGCGAATGAGCAGTTCTTC. Translating gives CASRAALANEQFF.

This clonotype was detected many times. The chain employs TRBV20-1 and TRBJ1-4; perhaps TRBD1 as D (5 bases). In germline, CDR1 is DFQATT, CDR2 SNEGSKA (reference sequence). V was trimmed by 1 base and J by 5 bases, leaving 14 bases between them. The length of the CDR3 is 15 residues. The CDR3 DNA follows: TGCAGTGCTAGAGTTTTGGGGGTCGGAAATGAAAAACTGTTTTTT. Encoded protein: CSARVLGVGNEKLFF.

This clonotype was counted many times. The chain recombines TRBV3-1 with TRBJ2-1; the match to TRBD2 covers 10 bases. CDR3 size: 18 residues. V trimming: 3 bases; J trimming: 8 bases; junction bases outside the gene matches: 16. Germline V gene lookup returns CDR1 LGHDT and CDR2 YNNKEL (reference sequence). CDR3 loop: CASSQGVLLAGYRDEQFF. For the CDR3, the DNA is TGTGCCAGCAGCCAGGGGGTCTTACTAGCGGGATACCGCGATGAGCAGTTCTTC.

This clonotype has a count of ten or more. The DNA of the CDR3 is TGTGCCAGCAGCCGTGACTCGGGGGCGAGCTATGGCTACACCTTC. This translates into CASSRDSGASYGYTF. J is TRBJ1-2 and V is TRBV5-4, with D perhaps matching TRBD1 (6 bases). The CDR3 contains 15 residues. Germline loops: CDR1 SGHNT, CDR2 YYREEE (reference sequence). V was shortened by 4 bases and J by 4 bases, with 17 bases between the two germline ends.

V usage is TRBV19 and J usage is TRBJ1-5; D might be TRBD1 (5 bases). With 3 bases removed from V and 1 base from J, the gap between germline ends came to 28 bases. The CDR3 is made up of 21 amino acids. The germline CDR1 and CDR2 sequences are LNHDA and SQIVND (reference sequence). DNA for the CDR3: TGTGCCAGTAGTATTCTGGCGGAAGACAGCCACCTATTTTTGAGCAATCAGCCCCAGCATTTT. Encoded protein: CASSILAEDSHLFLSNQPQHF.

CDR3 amino acids: CASSRDRGRLRGEKLFF. The CDR3 nucleotides are TGTGCCAGCAGCCGGGACAGGGGGCGATTGAGAGGCGAAAAACTGTTTTTT. The chain is built from TRBV7-6 and TRBJ1-4, with 12 bases fitting TRBD1. Trimming took 5 bases from V and 8 from J; bases not matched to a gene: 12. The CDR3 loop spans 17 amino acids. Germline-derived CDR1 and CDR2 are SGHVS and FNYEAQ.

This clonotype was picked up a small number of times. The CDR3 DNA reads as TGTGCTAGTGGTTTGGCAGCGGGAGTAGACCTCTACGAGCAGTACTTC. Its translation: CASGLAAGVDLYEQYF. This chain connects TRBV12-5 to TRBJ2-7; TRBD2 aligns across 8 bases. Trimming cost V 1 base and J 3 bases; bases outside gene matches: 8. Germline V gene lookup returns CDR1 LGHNT and CDR2 FRNRAP. The CDR3 contains 16 residues.

In its sample, this clonotype was seen a few times. DNA of the CDR3: TGTGCCAGCAGTATATATCAGAATTCACCCCTCCACTTT. The encoded protein is CASSIYQNSPLHF. The rearrangement joins TRBV6-1 to TRBJ1-6; D unresolved. Trimming left V 5 bases short and J 7 bases short, with 9 bases between. Germline loops: CDR1 MNHNS, CDR2 SASEGT. The CDR3 totals 13 residues.

The V gene is TRBV24-1, the J gene TRBJ1-5; perhaps TRBD1 as D (5 bases). This CDR3 is built from 14 residues. V dropped 2 bases and J dropped 3 bases, with 7 bases sitting between them. Looked up from germline, CDR1 is KGHDR and CDR2 is SFDVKD. In DNA, the CDR3 is TGTGCCACCAGTGATTCGGGGCCCAATCAGCCCCAGCATTTT. It specifies CATSDSGPNQPQHF.

In its sample, this clonotype was seen a few times. The rearrangement links TRBV12-2 to TRBJ2-1; the table's D call TRBD1 went unverified against the DNA. TRBV12-2 is listed as a pseudogene. The CDR3 is 8 amino acids. CDR3 amino acids: CPLNEQFF. CDR3 nucleotide sequence: TGCCCCTTAAATGAGCAGTTCTTC.